These T cell receptor beta chains were read from a single sample in a study of glioma-infiltrating T cells. In TCRdb, the multiplex PCR reads were re-called with MiXCR into one record per CDR3 protein. The data show more than 20,000 distinct CDR3 sequences, under 30% seen once. Input material: glioma tissue, nonneoplastic brain tissue, or PBMCs (not recorded which). Every receptor here comes from a human donor with low-grade glioma or glioblastoma, undergoing nonglioma brain surgery, or in good health (not recorded which). CDR3s include the opening cysteine and the closing phenylalanine or tryptophan. The order of the fields is J gene, D gene, V gene, CDR3 protein. The D gene is left open where the match is weak.

TRBJ1-2 TRBD1 TRBV28 CASSSAFRDSSYGYTF
TRBJ1-2 NA TRBV27 CASSLKGVNYVYTF
TRBJ2-3 TRBD2 TRBV6-1 CASEHVGGGAGTQYF
TRBJ2-5 TRBD2 TRBV5-1 CASSRWGGEETQYF
TRBJ1-5 NA TRBV28 CASRVQGRPQHF
TRBJ2-2 TRBD2 TRBV6-1 CASSFRGGGTGELFF
TRBJ2-5 TRBD2 TRBV7-2 CASSSGTSVQETQYF
TRBJ2-7 NA TRBV29-1 CSAGQTYEQYF
TRBJ2-5 TRBD1 TRBV6-1 CASSQNRGPETQYF
TRBJ1-5 NA TRBV6-1 CAHGSQPQHF
TRBJ2-1 TRBD2 TRBV11-2 CASSLDSGGFNEQFF
TRBJ2-7 NA TRBV28 CASTSSYEQYF
TRBJ2-5 TRBD1 TRBV7-7 CASSLGGTGGETQYF
TRBJ2-1 NA TRBV27 CASSLRGYQQFF
TRBJ1-6 NA TRBV28 CASSFVAQGSPLHF
TRBJ1-6 NA TRBV7-9 CARSLSGINNSPLHF
TRBJ1-3 NA TRBV12-3/TRBV12-4 CASSLGTLSGNTIYF
TRBJ1-2 NA TRBV2 CASSDGKTGQLRNYGYTF
TRBJ1-1 TRBD1 TRBV29-1 CSGGQGLNTEAFF
TRBJ2-3 NA TRBV5-1 CASSPYLSKDTQYF
TRBJ1-6 NA TRBV28 CASTDYNSPLHF
TRBJ2-7 NA TRBV6-1 CATGVSSYEQYF
TRBJ2-1 NA TRBV5-1 CASSPGQKYNEQFF
TRBJ2-3 NA TRBV27 CASRTVVDTQYF
TRBJ2-4 TRBD1 TRBV28 CASSNRGLKNIQYF
TRBJ1-6 TRBD1 TRBV7-2 CASRSTGDSYNSPLHF
TRBJ2-7 TRBD1 TRBV6-1 CASSEGTGFREQYF
TRBJ1-2 NA TRBV7-2 CASSLNGYGYTF
TRBJ2-4 TRBD1 TRBV7-9 CASSKDRANIQYF
TRBJ2-3 NA TRBV20-1 CSAARGTSTDTQYF
TRBJ2-7 NA TRBV6-1 CASRNNGQDNYEQYF
TRBJ2-7 NA TRBV6-1 CASRQAYEQYF
TRBJ1-6 NA TRBV6-1 CASSLGNSPLHF
TRBJ2-3 TRBD1 TRBV20-1 CSARTGGTDTQYF
TRBJ1-1 NA TRBV28 CASGTILNTEAFF
TRBJ2-1 NA TRBV4-2 CASSQGHRDVYNEQFF
TRBJ2-1 TRBD2 TRBV24-1 CATKSGGPLHEQFF
TRBJ2-3 NA TRBV7-3 CASSLIVADTQYF
TRBJ2-1 TRBD2 TRBV27 CASSYSGGTYNEQFF
TRBJ2-7 NA TRBV6-1 CASSSPIYEQYF
TRBJ1-1 NA TRBV6-2/TRBV6-3 CASSYGAPKNTEAFF
TRBJ2-3 NA TRBV7-2 CASSLDSSTDTQYF
TRBJ1-2 TRBD1 TRBV20-1 CSASIPGQWVVGYTF
TRBJ2-1 TRBD2 TRBV7-2 CASIPGGGPGGEQFF
TRBJ2-1 TRBD2 TRBV6-2/TRBV6-3 CASSQSLAGGEQSF
TRBJ2-3 TRBD2 TRBV25-1 CASSEYSLGGLGTDTQYF
TRBJ1-1 NA TRBV4-3 CASSQVGGVDTEAFF
TRBJ2-1 TRBD2 TRBV19 CASISPGLAVNEQFF